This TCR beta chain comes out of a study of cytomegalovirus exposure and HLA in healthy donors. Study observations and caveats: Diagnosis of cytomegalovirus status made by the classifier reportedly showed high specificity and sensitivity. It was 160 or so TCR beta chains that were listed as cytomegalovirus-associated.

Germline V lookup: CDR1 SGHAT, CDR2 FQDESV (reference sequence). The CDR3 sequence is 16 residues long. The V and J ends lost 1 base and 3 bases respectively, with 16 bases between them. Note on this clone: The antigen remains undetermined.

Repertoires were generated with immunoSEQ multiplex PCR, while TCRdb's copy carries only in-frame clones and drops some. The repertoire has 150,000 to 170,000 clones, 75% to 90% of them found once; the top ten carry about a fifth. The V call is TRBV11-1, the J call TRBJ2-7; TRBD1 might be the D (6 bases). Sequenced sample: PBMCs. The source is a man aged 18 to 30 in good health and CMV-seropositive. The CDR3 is CASSLGPTGELYEQYF. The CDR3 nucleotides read TGTGCCAGCAGCTTAGGCCCGACAGGAGAGCTCTACGAGCAGTACTTC.